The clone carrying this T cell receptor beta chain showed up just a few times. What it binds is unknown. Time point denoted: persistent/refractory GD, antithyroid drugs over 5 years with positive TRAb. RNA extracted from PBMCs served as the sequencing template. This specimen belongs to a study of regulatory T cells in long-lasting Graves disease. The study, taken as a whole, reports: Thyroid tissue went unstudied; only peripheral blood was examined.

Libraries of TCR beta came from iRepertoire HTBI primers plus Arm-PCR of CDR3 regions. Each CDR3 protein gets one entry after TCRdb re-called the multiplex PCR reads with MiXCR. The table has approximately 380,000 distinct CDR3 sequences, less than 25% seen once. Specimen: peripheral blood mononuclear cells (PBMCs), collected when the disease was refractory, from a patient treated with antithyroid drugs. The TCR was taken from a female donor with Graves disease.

In DNA, the CDR3 is TGTGCCAGTAGTATAGGAGCCGAGCACTACGAGCAGTACTTC. Translation: CASSIGAEHYEQYF. The chain recombines TRBV19 with TRBJ2-7; D is unclear. The V gene lost 1 base and the J gene lost 3 bases, with 10 bases spanning the gap. The CDR3 contains 14 residues. The germline CDR1 and CDR2 sequences are LNHDA and SQIVND (reference sequence).